Each of the 26 T cell receptor beta chains below was sequenced from the same sample in a study of cytotoxic CD8 clonotypes in ibrutinib-treated CLL (dated by TCRdb to the early 2020s). Library creation used the immunoSEQ multiplex PCR assay. Imported from immuneACCESS, the table was reduced by TCRdb to in-frame sequences with V and J called. These copies leave out some clones; in studies compared against another copy, an unresolved V gene accounts for under half, and the cause of the remainder is not known. This sample is represented by hundreds of thousands of clones; 60% to 75% of them were singletons. Clones ranked in the top ten supply 15% of the sample. The sample's time point label, decoded: roughly 25 months on ibrutinib. Sequencing was performed on PBMCs, taken after 24 months of ibrutinib treatment. The receptors come from a human donor with chronic lymphocytic leukemia.

V gene TRBV20-1 combines with J gene TRBJ2-1; D ambiguous. CDR3 length: 9 residues. V was shortened by 7 bases and J by 9 bases, with 7 bases between the two germline ends. CDR1 and CDR2 from the germline V gene are DFQATT and SNEGSKA (reference sequence). Written as DNA, the CDR3 is TGCAGTGAATTAGGTGAGCAGTTCTTC. Protein: CSELGEQFF.

This chain joins TRBV6-5 and TRBJ2-7; 11 bases agree with TRBD1. The CDR3 is 15 amino acids. Germline CDR1 and CDR2: MNHEY and SVGAGI. V was pared by 7 bases and J by 5 bases, with 10 bases of the junction left unmatched. The CDR3 nucleotides read TGTGCCAGCACCACCGGGACAGGGGGATCCCACGAGCAGTACTTC. Translation: CASTTGTGGSHEQYF.

This rearrangement joins TRBV7-2 to TRBJ2-5, with D tentatively TRBD1 (6 bases). Germline V lookup: CDR1 SGHTA, CDR2 FQGNSA. The CDR3 runs to 13 residues. V gave up 2 bases and J gave up 5 bases, with 9 bases separating them. The CDR3 reads CASSLNGGETQYF. The CDR3 DNA reads as TGTGCCAGCAGCTTAAATGGGGGCGAGACCCAGTACTTC.

The chain recombines TRBV7-6 with TRBJ2-3; 8 nucleotides agree with TRBD2. Unmatched junction bases numbered 4, after V lost 2 bases and J lost 0 bases. The CDR3 is 16 residues long. Germline V gene lookup returns CDR1 SGHVS and CDR2 FNYEAQ. CDR3 sequence: CASSLMASGSTDTQYF. CDR3 DNA sequence: TGTGCCAGCAGCTTAATGGCTAGCGGGAGCACAGATACGCAGTATTTT.

The chain recombines TRBV29-1 with TRBJ1-1, with a tentative D call TRBD1 (5 bases). CDR1 and CDR2 from the germline V gene are SQVTM and ANQGSEA. V lost 4 bases and J lost 1, with 10 bases in between. This CDR3 spans 13 amino acids. The CDR3, as DNA: TGCAGCGTTGTGAGGGGCCAGAACACTGAAGCTTTCTTT. Protein: CSVVRGQNTEAFF.

The chain recombines TRBV19 with TRBJ2-7, with D perhaps TRBD1 (6 bases). V was pared by 0 bases and J by 3 bases, with 15 bases between. There are 16 residues in the CDR3. The germline V gene encodes CDR1 LNHDA and CDR2 SQIVND (reference sequence). The DNA for the CDR3 is TGTGCCAGTAGTATAGAAGCAGGGGCCAACTTCTACGAGCAGTACTTC. Translating it yields CASSIEAGANFYEQYF. The full variable domain, rest sourced from reference TRBV19 and TRBJ2-7, is DGGITQSPKYLFRKEGQNVTLSCEQNLNHDAMYWYRQDPGQGLRLIYYSQIVNDFQKGDIAEGYSVSREKKESFPLTVTSAQKNPTAFYLCASSIEAGANFYEQYFGPGTRLTVT.

The V and J genes are TRBV14 and TRBJ1-1, with D unresolved. CDR1 and CDR2 (germline): SGHDN, FVKESK. CDR3 length: 12 amino acids. V gave up 4 bases and J gave up 12 bases, with 15 bases separating them. The CDR3 spells CASSPEGSDTFF. The CDR3 nucleotides read TGTGCCAGCAGCCCAGAGGGTTCCGATACTTTCTTT.

The V call is TRBV7-3, the J call TRBJ2-3; D unresolved. The CDR3 has 12 residues. Per the germline V gene, CDR1 is SGHTA and CDR2 is FQGTGA. Deletions cut 5 bases from V and 3 bases from J, with 6 bases between. The CDR3 DNA is TGTGCCAGCAGCCTCGCGACAGATACGCAGTATTTT. Translated, it gives CASSLATDTQYF.

The J gene is TRBJ2-4, the V gene TRBV29-1, with D tentatively TRBD2 (6 bases). Deletions cut 3 bases from V and 3 bases from J, with 12 bases between. This CDR3 contains 14 residues. Per germline, CDR1 SQVTM and CDR2 ANQGSEA. In DNA, the CDR3 is TGCAGCGTTGAGGAGGGCGCCGGCAAAAACATTCAGTACTTC. Encoded protein: CSVEEGAGKNIQYF.

The rearrangement links TRBV30 to TRBJ1-1; TRBD1 aligns across 8 bases. The CDR3 spans 14 residues. V was pared by 2 bases and J by 4 bases, with 6 bases of the junction left unmatched. Per germline, CDR1 GTSNPN and CDR2 SVGIG (reference sequence). The CDR3 region is CAWSISGGGTEAFF. CDR3 DNA: TGTGCCTGGAGTATTTCAGGGGGCGGCACTGAAGCTTTCTTT.

This chain connects TRBV19 to TRBJ1-1; TRBD1 might be the D (6 bases). The V end lost 0 bases, the J end lost 0 bases, and 11 bases lay between the germline ends. Germline values: CDR1 LNHDA, CDR2 SQIVND (reference sequence). The CDR3 spans 16 residues. The CDR3 spells CASSIEGTLMNTEAFF. The CDR3 coding sequence is TGTGCCAGTAGTATAGAAGGGACACTAATGAACACTGAAGCTTTCTTT.

This clone was seen only a few times. The chain employs TRBV18 and TRBJ1-5; D is ambiguous. The CDR3 contains 16 residues. Germline lookup yields CDR1 KGHSH and CDR2 LQKENI. V lost 2 bases to trimming and J lost 6 bases, with 17 bases between them. In DNA, the CDR3 is TGTGCCAGCTCACCAGATGAGCCGGGTTTACGTCAGCCCCAGCATTTT. Amino acid sequence: CASSPDEPGLRQPQHF.

V usage is TRBV7-3 and J usage is TRBJ1-2, with 10 nucleotides matching TRBD1. Unmatched junction bases numbered 3, after V lost 2 bases and J lost 3 bases. In germline, CDR1 is SGHTA, CDR2 FQGTGA. The CDR3 consists of 15 residues. CDR3 loop: CASSLGQGDYYGYTF. CDR3 coding DNA: TGTGCCAGCAGCTTAGGACAGGGGGATTACTATGGCTACACCTTC.

This clone was seen a handful of times. The chain links TRBV6-1 to TRBJ1-2; the D is unclear. Germline CDR1 MNHNS, CDR2 SASEGT. This CDR3 spans 13 amino acids. V was trimmed by 2 bases and J by 6 bases, leaving 10 bases between them. CDR3 bases: TGTGCCAGCAGTGAACCCATGGCACATGGCTACACCTTC. Its translation: CASSEPMAHGYTF.

This clone was detected only once. The chain carries TRBV10-2 and TRBJ2-7; D unresolved. This CDR3 has 14 residues. Germline CDR1 WSHSY, CDR2 SAAADI. Trimming took off 3 bases at V and 0 bases at J, with 9 bases between the two ends. Written as DNA, the CDR3 is TGCGCCAGCAGTGAAAACGGAAACTCCTACGAGCAGTACTTC. Protein product: CASSENGNSYEQYF.

The chain couples TRBV27 to TRBJ1-5; D perhaps matches TRBD1 (6 bases). The CDR3 is 14 amino acids. With 2 bases removed from V and 6 bases from J, the gap between germline ends came to 11 bases. The germline V gene has CDR1 MNHEY and CDR2 SMNVEV (reference sequence). The CDR3: CASSLHRVSQPQHF. The DNA of the CDR3 is TGTGCCAGCAGTTTACACAGGGTCAGTCAGCCCCAGCATTTT.

This clone has more than one count but fewer than ten. The rearrangement uses TRBV2 and TRBJ1-5; perhaps TRBD1 as D (5 bases). The V gene lost 3 bases and the J gene lost 3 bases, with 6 bases spanning the gap. The CDR3 runs to 13 residues. The germline V gene has CDR1 SNHLY and CDR2 FYNNEI. CDR3 nucleotides: TGTGCCAGCAGTGAGGGGCCCAATCAGCCCCAGCATTTT. Its protein product is CASSEGPNQPQHF. Full variable domain (outside the CDR3, taken from reference TRBV2 and TRBJ1-5): EPEVTQTPSHQVTQMGQEVILRCVPISNHLYFYWYRQILGQKVEFLVSFYNNEISEKSEIFDDQFSVERPDGSNFTLKIRSTKLEDSAMYFCASSEGPNQPQHFGDGTRLSIL.

The V gene is TRBV7-8, the J gene TRBJ2-1, with 7 bases that match TRBD2. The CDR3 runs 12 residues. V was clipped by 2 bases and J by 8 bases; unmatched bases: 0. Germline values: CDR1 SGHVS, CDR2 FQNEAQ. Here the CDR3 reads CASSLSGDEQFF. The CDR3 DNA is TGTGCCAGCAGCTTAAGCGGGGATGAGCAGTTCTTC.

With regard to this clone: The junction differs from germline at one of its ends, possibly a read error. V and J are TRBV14 and TRBJ2-7; 10 bases agree with TRBD2. The CDR3 runs to 15 residues. Germline V gene lookup returns CDR1 SGHDN and CDR2 FVKESK. This CDR3 is CASSQDGSSGRLQVF. The CDR3, as DNA: TGTGCCAGCAGCCAAGATGGGTCTAGCGGGAGACTCCAGGTCTTC.

This clone was picked up a small number of times. The CDR3 here is CSADRVGGYGYTF. The CDR3 DNA reads as TGCAGCGCTGACAGGGTAGGTGGCTATGGCTACACCTTC. The rearrangement joins TRBV29-1 to TRBJ1-2; 7 positions agree with TRBD1. Germline CDR1 reads SQVTM; CDR2 reads ANQGSEA. The CDR3 runs 13 residues. The V segment lost 7 bases and the J segment 4 bases; nucleotides outside the gene matches: 9.

The chain couples TRBV4-3 to TRBJ1-4; D unclear. Germline CDR1 and CDR2: LGHNA and YSLEER. V was pared by 0 bases and J by 0 bases, with 8 bases between. The CDR3 runs to 16 residues. The CDR3 sequence is CASSQEAVATNEKLFF. The CDR3 DNA reads as TGCGCCAGCAGCCAAGAAGCGGTTGCAACTAATGAAAAACTGTTTTTT.

This clone turned up a few times. This chain connects TRBV10-3 to TRBJ2-7; 9 bases line up with TRBD2. Trimming at V came to 2 bases and at J to 4 bases, leaving 3 bases not matched to a gene. Per germline, CDR1 ENHRY and CDR2 SYGVKD. The CDR3 length is 14 residues. The CDR3 region is CAISEAGGSYEQYF. CDR3 DNA: TGTGCCATCAGTGAGGCGGGAGGGTCTTACGAGCAGTACTTC.

The chain joins TRBV27 to TRBJ1-2; TRBD1 matches at 10 bases. CDR3 size: 15 residues. V lost 5 bases and J lost 3; bases outside the gene matches: 6. CDR1 is MNHEY, CDR2 SMNVEV, per germline (reference sequence). This CDR3 reads CASSTTGGRYYGYTF. The CDR3 nucleotides are TGTGCCAGCAGTACGACAGGGGGCAGGTACTATGGCTACACCTTC.

This clone came up once. The chain links TRBV19 to TRBJ1-1; D gene unclear. Germline loops: CDR1 LNHDA, CDR2 SQIVND (reference sequence). CDR3 size: 16 residues. Trimming took off 4 bases at V and 5 bases at J, with 20 bases between the two ends. CDR3 sequence reads: CASSTPPWGGRTEAFF. The CDR3 region has the DNA TGTGCCAGTAGTACGCCCCCGTGGGGAGGTCGGACTGAAGCTTTCTTT.

The CDR3 sequence is CSVEDRQDQETQYF. CDR3 in DNA: TGCAGCGTTGAAGACAGACAGGACCAAGAGACCCAGTACTTC. This chain joins TRBV29-1 and TRBJ2-5, with D possibly TRBD1 on 6 matching bases. The germline gives CDR1 SQVTM, CDR2 ANQGSEA. Trimming left V 0 bases short and J 0 bases short, with 8 bases between. CDR3 length: 14 residues.

The sample holds a few counts of this clone. The CDR3 DNA reads TGTGCCAGCCTCTCTACCGGGACAGGGGTTAACTATGGCTACACCTTC. Amino acid sequence: CASLSTGTGVNYGYTF. This chain connects TRBV18 to TRBJ1-2, with 10 bases identical to TRBD1. Germline trimming cut 8 bases from V and 1 base from J; bases unmatched to any gene: 10. Germline-derived CDR1 and CDR2 are KGHSH and LQKENI. This CDR3 has 16 amino acids.